This T cell receptor beta chain originates from a study of neurological immune-mediated disorders. Study-level points and caveats: TCR-beta repertoires seemed private in all groups, with no expanded CDR3 amino acid sequences shared. HTLV-1-associated myelopathy led in TCR clonal expansion, while multiple sclerosis ranked lowest, below healthy controls.

This clonotype was seen ten or more times. Its antigen is currently unknown. Germline assignment: CDR1 SGDLS and CDR2 YYNGEE. V shed 0 bases and J 2 bases; nucleotides not matched to a gene: 4. This CDR3 has 15 residues. From 2 million PBMCs stored at -80 C, the unsorted libraries were generated. The yield of each sequencing run was over 200 million TCR-beta sequences from 15-18 subjects. TCRdb re-derived calls from the 5' RACE reads in MiXCR, one entry per CDR3 protein. The repertoire holds over 65,000 distinct CDR3 sequences, with 2.6% as singletons. The clonotype was recovered from a woman in her thirties with multiple sclerosis. Sequences were obtained from PBMCs. The rearrangement links TRBV9 to TRBJ2-5; 7 bases are shared with TRBD2. CDR3: CASSVGREWQETQYF. The CDR3 DNA sequence: TGTGCCAGCAGCGTAGGGCGGGAGTGGCAAGAGACCCAGTACTTC.